This T cell receptor (beta chain) was sequenced during a study of T cells expressing NK-cell markers. Regarding the study as a whole: Nothing established the HCMV specificity of expanded NKG2C+ T cell clones. Four donors' CD3+CD56-NKG2C+ cells were dominated by the same clonotypes.

5'RACE template switching with UMIs produced the TCR beta cDNA. TCRdb derives one entry per CDR3 protein from the 5' RACE reads, leaving out DNA. Its table lists fewer than 300,000 distinct CDR3 sequences. The germline CDR1 and CDR2 sequences are DFQATT and SNEGSKA (reference sequence). This CDR3 is built from 14 residues. With regard to this clonotype: Its target is unknown.

The source material was blood T cells: a sorted CD56 or NKG2C T cell subset, CD4+ or CD8+ T cells, or bulk PBMC T cells (not recorded which). The rearrangement links TRBV20-1 to TRBJ2-1; TCRdb gives TRBD1 as the D gene, but with no DNA this cannot be confirmed. This TCR derives from a woman aged 18-70 years in good health. This CDR3 reads CSASLGGTYNEQFF.